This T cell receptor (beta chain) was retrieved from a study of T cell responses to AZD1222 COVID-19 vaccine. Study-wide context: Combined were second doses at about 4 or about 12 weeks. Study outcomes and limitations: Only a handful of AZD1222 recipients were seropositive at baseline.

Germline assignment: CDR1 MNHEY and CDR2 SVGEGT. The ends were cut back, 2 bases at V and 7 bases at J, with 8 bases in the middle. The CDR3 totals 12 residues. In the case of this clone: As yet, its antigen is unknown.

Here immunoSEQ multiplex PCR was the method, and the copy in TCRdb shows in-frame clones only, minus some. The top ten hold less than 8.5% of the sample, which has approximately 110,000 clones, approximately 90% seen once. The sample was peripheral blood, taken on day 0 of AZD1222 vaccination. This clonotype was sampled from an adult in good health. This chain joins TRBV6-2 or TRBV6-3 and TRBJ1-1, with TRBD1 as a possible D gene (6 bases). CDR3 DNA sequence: TGTGCCAGCAGTTACCAACAGGGTGAAGCTTTCTTT. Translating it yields CASSYQQGEAFF.